What follows is one T cell receptor beta chain and its context. Its antigen is as yet unknown. This specimen comes from a study of shared clonotypes between healthy human individuals. Findings of the study overall: Investigators expected sequencing depth to affect clonotype sharing among donors.

The donor cohort consisted entirely of Caucasian adults residing in Nashville, Tennessee. Genomic DNA (from each subset) was split evenly across several immunoSEQ plates. TCRdb's copy holds only in-frame clones and misses some; the assay was immunoSEQ multiplex PCR. Of about 2.4 million clones in the sample, approximately 93% were seen once. The sequenced sample was naive CD4+ T cells from PBMCs. Subset: CD45RA+ positively selected. The source of this sequence is a man between 18 and 29 years old in good health. Some clones in this sample may be carry-over from other donors' samples.

CDR3 in amino acids: CASSVGAGVGANVLTF. CDR3 in DNA: TGTGCCAGCAGCGTAGGGGCAGGGGTTGGGGCCAACGTCCTGACTTTC. The V and J genes are TRBV9 and TRBJ2-6; tentatively, D is TRBD1 (6 bases). From germline, CDR1 is SGDLS and CDR2 YYNGEE. V lost 0 bases and J 3 bases, leaving 10 bases between the germline ends. The CDR3 is made up of 16 amino acids.